These T cell receptor beta chains were read from a single sample in a study of cytomegalovirus exposure and HLA in healthy donors. Produced via immunoSEQ multiplex PCR; TCRdb's table is partial and in-frame only. The table lists about 130,000 clones. The sequencing sample was made of PBMCs. These receptors came from an older woman in good health and CMV-seronegative. The CDR3 runs from the conserved cysteine through the conserved F or W. D genes are given only for firm matches.

>.|TRBJ1-1|TRBV9
CASSVEGTDPSPSAAFF
TGTGCCAGCAGCGTAGAGGGGACTGACCCCTCTCCGTCCGCCGCTTTCTTT
>TRBD2|TRBJ2-1|TRBV7-9
CASSLDSGRLNEQFF
TGTGCCAGCAGCTTGGATAGCGGGAGACTCAATGAGCAGTTCTTC
>.|TRBJ1-5|TRBV28
CASSLKARNQPQHF
TGTGCCAGCAGTTTAAAAGCCCGCAATCAGCCCCAGCATTTT
>TRBD1|TRBJ2-3|TRBV13
CASSRTGDTDTQYF
TGTGCCAGCAGCAGGACAGGGGACACAGATACGCAGTATTTT
>TRBD1|TRBJ1-2|TRBV4-1
CASSRDRDRGPLVYTF
TGCGCCAGCAGCCGGGACCGGGACAGGGGCCCCCTGGTCTACACCTTC
>.|TRBJ1-5|TRBV20-1
CSASGDQPQHF
TGCAGTGCCTCAGGGGATCAGCCCCAGCATTTT
>.|TRBJ1-2|TRBV14
CASSPRETDGYTF
TGTGCCAGCAGCCCAAGGGAGACTGATGGCTACACCTTC
>TRBD1|TRBJ1-2|TRBV9
CASSVGTGEGYTF
TGTGCCAGCAGCGTAGGAACAGGGGAAGGCTACACCTTC
>TRBD1|TRBJ1-2|TRBV5-1
CASGGQGSNIVGTGVDGYTF
TGCGCCAGCGGCGGACAGGGGTCGAACATTGTGGGGACAGGGGTCGATGGCTACACCTTC
>.|TRBJ1-5|TRBV4-1
CASSQGILKSSRMPQHF
TGCGCCAGCAGCCAAGGTATCTTAAAGAGCTCCCGCATGCCCCAGCATTTT
>.|TRBJ1-5|TRBV28
CASKLSTVWNQPQHF
TGTGCCAGCAAACTTTCGACAGTTTGGAATCAGCCCCAGCATTTT
>TRBD1|TRBJ1-1|TRBV28
CASKNPGGPSEAFF
TGTGCCAGCAAAAACCCAGGGGGCCCCTCTGAAGCTTTCTTT
>TRBD1|TRBJ1-4|TRBV13
CASSTRQGVLEKLFF
TGTGCCAGCAGCACCCGACAGGGGGTACTCGAAAAACTGTTTTTT
>.|TRBJ1-2|TRBV7-6
CASSLAPAGGAFRGYTF
TGTGCCAGCAGCTTAGCGCCGGCCGGGGGGGCCTTCCGAGGCTACACCTTC
>.|TRBJ1-5|TRBV6-6
CASSYGVSGGQPQHF
TGTGCCAGCAGTTACGGGGTTTCCGGGGGGCAGCCCCAGCATTTT
>.|TRBJ1-2|TRBV18
CASSPADNFGMDYGYTF
TGTGCCAGCTCACCAGCGGACAACTTCGGTATGGACTATGGCTACACCTTC
>.|TRBJ1-1|TRBV6-1
CASSEARGTEAFF
TGTGCCAGCAGTGAAGCGAGGGGGACTGAAGCTTTCTTT
>.|TRBJ1-1|TRBV10-3
CAISGTALDSEAFF
TGTGCCATCAGTGGTACGGCTCTGGACTCTGAAGCTTTCTTT
>.|TRBJ2-7|TRBV5-1
CASSLEYGVQYF
TGCGCCAGCAGCTTGGAGTACGGGGTGCAGTACTTC
>.|TRBJ2-5|TRBV28
CASLRGGALGETQYF
TGTGCCAGCCTGCGAGGGGGGGCCCTGGGAGAGACCCAGTACTTC
>.|TRBJ2-5|TRBV12-5
CASGLDSRGTQYF
TGTGCTAGTGGTTTGGACAGTCGGGGGACCCAGTACTTC
>.|TRBJ2-5|TRBV6-4
CASSAPGLRRTQYF
TGTGCCAGCAGCGCACCGGGACTGAGAAGGACCCAGTACTTC
>.|TRBJ2-7|TRBV13
CASSLTGMAYEQYF
TGTGCCAGCAGCCTCACAGGGATGGCCTACGAGCAGTACTTC
>.|TRBJ2-3|TRBV15
CATSRVASGDFTDTQYF
TGTGCCACCAGCAGAGTGGCCTCAGGCGATTTTACAGATACGCAGTATTTT
>TRBD1|TRBJ2-3|TRBV29-1
CSVEGDREDTQYF
TGCAGCGTTGAAGGGGACAGGGAGGATACGCAGTATTTT
>TRBD2|TRBJ2-3|TRBV5-1
CASSLVLGGGDTQYF
TGCGCCAGCAGCTTGGTTCTCGGGGGGGGAGATACGCAGTATTTT
>TRBD1|TRBJ1-1|TRBV30
CASTGGLTEAFF
TGTGCCTCAACAGGGGGCTTGACTGAAGCTTTCTTT
>TRBD2|TRBJ2-1|TRBV6-5
CASSSGSSGNNEQFF
TGTGCCAGCAGTTCGGGGTCTAGCGGTAACAATGAGCAGTTCTTC
>TRBD2|TRBJ2-7|TRBV4-2
CASSQVNLAGVYEQYF
TGTGCCAGCAGCCAAGTTAACCTAGCGGGAGTGTACGAGCAGTACTTC
>.|TRBJ1-1|TRBV30
CAWNFGATEAFF
TGTGCCTGGAATTTCGGTGCGACTGAAGCTTTCTTT
>.|TRBJ1-6|TRBV27
CASSRNREPFNSPLHF
TGTGCCAGCAGTCGGAACCGGGAGCCCTTTAATTCACCCCTCCACTTT
>.|TRBJ1-1|TRBV5-1
CASSLERAGEGNTEAFF
TGCGCCAGCAGCTTGGAGAGGGCAGGGGAGGGGAACACTGAAGCTTTCTTT
>.|TRBJ1-6|TRBV28
CASSLGGANSPLHF
TGTGCCAGCAGCCTAGGGGGGGCTAATTCACCCCTCCACTTT
>TRBD1|TRBJ2-7|TRBV7-9
CASSPTGTGGLEQYF
TGTGCCAGCAGCCCTACAGGGACAGGGGGCCTCGAGCAGTACTTC
>TRBD2|TRBJ2-5|TRBV7-9
CASSLGGSSGRAETQYF
TGTGCCAGCAGCCTCGGAGGGTCTAGCGGTAGGGCGGAGACCCAGTACTTC
>.|TRBJ2-5|TRBV28
CASRLGGVETQYF
TGTGCCAGCAGACTCGGCGGGGTCGAGACCCAGTACTTC
>.|TRBJ2-7|TRBV14
CASSHRDEQYF
TGTGCCAGCAGTCACAGGGACGAGCAGTACTTC
>.|TRBJ1-2|TRBV19
CASSTAGTHWGYTF
TGTGCCAGTAGTACGGCGGGGACCCATTGGGGCTACACCTTC
>.|TRBJ1-2|TRBV2
CASSGGGTF
TGTGCCAGCAGTGGCGGGGGCACCTTC
>.|TRBJ1-4|TRBV28
CASRGDWTEKNEKLFF
TGTGCCAGCAGGGGGGATTGGACAGAAAAAAATGAAAAACTGTTTTTT
>TRBD1|TRBJ2-7|TRBV2
CASTRDRRSEQYF
TGTGCCAGCACCAGGGACAGGCGGTCGGAGCAGTACTTC
>.|TRBJ1-1|TRBV5-1
CASSLVGGRRNTEAFF
TGCGCCAGCAGCTTGGTAGGGGGTAGGAGAAACACTGAAGCTTTCTTT
>.|TRBJ1-4|TRBV9
CASSGGTTTNEKLFF
TGTGCCAGCAGCGGGGGGACAACAACTAATGAAAAACTGTTTTTT
>TRBD1|TRBJ1-4|TRBV4-1
CASSLDRVSNHNEKLFF
TGCGCCAGCAGCCTGGACAGGGTCTCCAACCATAATGAAAAACTGTTTTTT
>.|TRBJ1-5|TRBV5-4
CASSSQGSNQPQHF
TGTGCCAGCAGCTCGCAGGGTAGCAATCAGCCCCAGCATTTT
>TRBD2|TRBJ2-3|TRBV28
CASSLSASGPYF
TGTGCCAGCAGTCTCTCGGCTAGCGGGCCGTATTTT
>.|TRBJ1-5|TRBV15
CATSAGTPDSNQPQHF
TGTGCCACCAGCGCCGGGACTCCGGATAGCAATCAGCCCCAGCATTTT
>TRBD2|TRBJ2-3|TRBV28
CASRLLAGGFSTDTQYF
TGTGCCAGCAGACTACTAGCGGGAGGGTTTAGCACAGATACGCAGTATTTT
>.|TRBJ2-7|TRBV11-3
CASSLDSAGDYEQYF
TGTGCCAGCAGCTTAGATTCAGCAGGGGACTACGAGCAGTACTTC
>TRBD2|TRBJ2-3|TRBV27
CASSWTSGVTDTQYF
TGTGCCAGCAGTTGGACTAGCGGGGTAACAGATACGCAGTATTTT
>TRBD1|TRBJ2-5|TRBV4-2
CASSQGTGGGGETQYF
TGTGCCAGCAGCCAAGGAACAGGGGGCGGAGGAGAGACCCAGTACTTC
>.|TRBJ2-3|TRBV5-1
CASSFTGLGTDTQYF
TGCGCCAGCAGCTTCACGGGTTTGGGCACAGATACGCAGTATTTT
>.|TRBJ1-3|TRBV11-3
CASSFAGSGNTIYF
TGTGCCAGCAGCTTTGCGGGATCGGGAAACACCATATATTTT
>.|TRBJ1-2|TRBV29-1
CSVGGETGGGYTF
TGCAGCGTTGGTGGGGAAACTGGAGGTGGCTACACCTTC
>.|TRBJ1-5|TRBV6-1
CANTRGPQHF
TGTGCCAACACAAGAGGGCCCCAGCATTTT
>TRBD1|TRBJ2-1|TRBV5-1
CASSLTGGSYNEQFF
TGCGCCAGCAGCCTAACAGGGGGCTCCTACAATGAGCAGTTCTTC
>TRBD1|TRBJ1-2|TRBV28
CASSLSGTGHYGYTF
TGTGCCAGCAGTCTGTCCGGGACAGGCCACTATGGCTACACCTTC
>.|TRBJ2-7|TRBV6-5
CASRFNYEQYF
TGTGCCAGCAGATTCAACTACGAGCAGTACTTC
>.|TRBJ2-3|TRBV5-6
CASSLGASPTDTQYF
TGTGCCAGCAGCCTTGGGGCTAGTCCGACAGATACGCAGTATTTT
>.|TRBJ1-1|TRBV7-9
CASNNMNTEAFF
TGTGCCAGCAACAACATGAACACTGAAGCTTTCTTT